A selection of T cell receptor beta chains follows, all from one sample in a study of blood T cell repertoires in COVID-19. The repertoire was sequenced with immunoSEQ multiplex PCR; TCRdb's copy has only in-frame clones and lacks some. The sample lists about 140,000 clones; more than 70% were seen once. Sequencing was performed on peripheral blood. The receptors shown here come from a man aged 50 or older with active or convalescent COVID-19. Both conserved end residues are part of each CDR3. The D gene is left open where the match is weak. Expanded clones get a size class; other rows say once, few or many, or leave the size out.

V gene: TRBV5-1; D gene: NA; clone size: NA; J gene: TRBJ1-6; CDR3 DNA: TGCGCCAGCAGCGGACCGGGAGCCGTAGGTTCACCCCTCCACTTT; CDR3 protein: CASSGPGAVGSPLHF
V gene: TRBV7-9; D gene: NA; clone size: NA; J gene: TRBJ2-5; CDR3 DNA: TGTGCCAGCAGCACAGCGGGACAGGCGACCCAGTACTTC; CDR3 protein: CASSTAGQATQYF
V gene: TRBV24-1; D gene: TRBD2; clone size: NA; J gene: TRBJ2-3; CDR3 DNA: TGTGCCACCAGTGCCTTTGTGGGCGGGAGGACAGATACGCAGTATTTT; CDR3 protein: CATSAFVGGRTDTQYF
V gene: TRBV12-3/TRBV12-4; D gene: TRBD1; clone size: NA; J gene: TRBJ1-2; CDR3 DNA: TGTGCCAGCAGGGGACAGGGGGCTGGTGGCTACACCTTC; CDR3 protein: CASRGQGAGGYTF
V gene: TRBV5-4; D gene: NA; clone size: NA; J gene: TRBJ2-6; CDR3 DNA: TGTGCCAGCAGGCGACACCCCTCTGGGGCCAACGTCCTGACTTTC; CDR3 protein: CASRRHPSGANVLTF
V gene: TRBV6-2/TRBV6-3; D gene: NA; clone size: NA; J gene: TRBJ2-2; CDR3 DNA: TGTGCCAGCAGTTACCTCAGGGCCGGGGAGCTGTTTTTT; CDR3 protein: CASSYLRAGELFF
V gene: TRBV6-6; D gene: TRBD1; clone size: NA; J gene: TRBJ2-7; CDR3 DNA: TGTGCCAGCAGCTCGGACAGGGACTACGAGCAGTACTTC; CDR3 protein: CASSSDRDYEQYF
V gene: TRBV27; D gene: NA; clone size: NA; J gene: TRBJ1-1; CDR3 DNA: TGTGCCAGCAGTCCTGTCGTGCTAATGAACACTGAAGCTTTCTTT; CDR3 protein: CASSPVVLMNTEAFF
V gene: TRBV28; D gene: NA; clone size: NA; J gene: TRBJ1-3; CDR3 DNA: TGTGCCAGCGAAGACAGCTCTGGAAACACCATATATTTT; CDR3 protein: CASEDSSGNTIYF
V gene: TRBV11-3; D gene: TRBD1; clone size: NA; J gene: TRBJ2-5; CDR3 DNA: TGTGCCAGCAGCTTATCGACAGGGCCGTCACAAGAGACCCAGTACTTC; CDR3 protein: CASSLSTGPSQETQYF
V gene: TRBV7-8; D gene: NA; clone size: NA; J gene: TRBJ1-5; CDR3 DNA: TGTGCCAGCAGCTTAGAAACGAGGGGGAGCAATCAGCCCCAGCATTTT; CDR3 protein: CASSLETRGSNQPQHF
V gene: TRBV28; D gene: TRBD1; clone size: once; J gene: TRBJ2-7; CDR3 DNA: TGTGCCAGCAGTCCCATCACCGGGACAGGGGACCACGAGCAGTACTTC; CDR3 protein: CASSPITGTGDHEQYF
V gene: TRBV29-1; D gene: TRBD2; clone size: NA; J gene: TRBJ2-1; CDR3 DNA: TGCAGCGCCGCAGGGACTAGCGGGAGGGCCTGGGAGCAGTTCTTC; CDR3 protein: CSAAGTSGRAWEQFF
V gene: TRBV18; D gene: NA; clone size: NA; J gene: TRBJ1-4; CDR3 DNA: TGTGCCAGCTCACCAAGCGTAAGCTCAGGGGAAAAACTGTTTTTT; CDR3 protein: CASSPSVSSGEKLFF
V gene: TRBV28; D gene: TRBD1; clone size: NA; J gene: TRBJ1-1; CDR3 DNA: TGTGCCAGCAGTCCATGGACAGGGCGAAACACTGAAGCTTTCTTT; CDR3 protein: CASSPWTGRNTEAFF
V gene: TRBV15; D gene: TRBD2; clone size: NA; J gene: TRBJ2-1; CDR3 DNA: TGTGCCACCAGCCGGCGGTCTAGCGGCCCTGAAGAGCAGTTCTTC; CDR3 protein: CATSRRSSGPEEQFF